Shown below are 6 T cell receptor beta chains from a single sample sequenced in a study of beta chain features in type 1 diabetes. Reverse transcribing all isolated RNA meant expressed TCRB transcripts were sequenced. Sequenced by immunoSEQ multiplex PCR; TCRdb stores in-frame clones only, minus some. The sample holds under 50,000 clones, over 50% seen once. Material: Tregs from blood. Receptors were obtained from a woman between 18 and 30 years old in good health.

This chain connects TRBV27 to TRBJ1-2; 11 bases match TRBD1. CDR1 is MNHEY and CDR2 is SMNVEV in the germline V gene (reference sequence). This CDR3 comprises 17 residues. J was trimmed by 1 base and V by 2 bases; bases with no gene match: 6. The CDR3 is CASSLLGQGEYNYGYTF. The DNA of the CDR3 is TGTGCCAGCAGTTTACTGGGACAGGGGGAATATAACTATGGCTACACCTTC.

This chain links TRBV5-1 with TRBJ2-1; 14 nucleotides match TRBD2. This CDR3 region has 20 residues. Germline assignment: CDR1 SGHRS and CDR2 YFSETQ. The junction had 16 bases not matched to a gene; V was cut back by 2 bases and J by 6 bases. CDR3 region: CASSLIPQGTSGSKGNEQFF. The CDR3 region has the DNA TGCGCCAGCAGCTTAATCCCCCAAGGGACTAGCGGGAGTAAGGGCAATGAGCAGTTCTTC.

V gene TRBV10-3 combines with J gene TRBJ2-4, with D perhaps TRBD1 (5 bases). The CDR3 spans 13 residues. Looked up from germline, CDR1 is ENHRY and CDR2 is SYGVKD. Trimming removed 9 bases from V and 3 bases from J, with 12 bases in between. This CDR3 is CAIAQGDKNIQYF. The CDR3 nucleotides read TGTGCCATTGCTCAGGGTGACAAAAACATTCAGTACTTC.

The chain joins TRBV6-1 to TRBJ2-1; possibly TRBD2 for D (5 bases). Germline V lookup: CDR1 MNHNS, CDR2 SASEGT. The CDR3 runs 15 residues. Trimming pared 6 bases from V and 6 bases from J, leaving 18 bases between. This chain's CDR3 is CASRFPGLSLNEQFF. Written as DNA, the CDR3 is TGTGCCAGCAGATTTCCCGGACTTTCACTCAATGAGCAGTTCTTC.

This clone occurred a few times. The J gene is TRBJ2-2, the V gene TRBV21-1; TRBD1, the table's D call, was not compared with the DNA. TRBV21-1 is tagged as a pseudogene. There are 19 residues in the CDR3. The CDR3 reads CASSKGSLGDRGRAGELFF. CDR3 DNA sequence: TGTGCCAGCAGCAAAGGGTCTTTAGGGGACAGGGGGCGGGCCGGGGAGCTGTTTTTT.

The V and J genes are TRBV5-1 and TRBJ2-3; the match to TRBD2 covers 7 bases. Germline V CDR1 and CDR2: SGHRS, YFSETQ. Trimming removed 3 bases from V and 0 bases from J; junction bases left unmatched: 10. This CDR3 has 17 amino acids. The CDR3 nucleotides are TGCGCCAGCAGCTCCTACACTAGCGTCCCTAGCACAGATACGCAGTATTTT. Translating it yields CASSSYTSVPSTDTQYF.